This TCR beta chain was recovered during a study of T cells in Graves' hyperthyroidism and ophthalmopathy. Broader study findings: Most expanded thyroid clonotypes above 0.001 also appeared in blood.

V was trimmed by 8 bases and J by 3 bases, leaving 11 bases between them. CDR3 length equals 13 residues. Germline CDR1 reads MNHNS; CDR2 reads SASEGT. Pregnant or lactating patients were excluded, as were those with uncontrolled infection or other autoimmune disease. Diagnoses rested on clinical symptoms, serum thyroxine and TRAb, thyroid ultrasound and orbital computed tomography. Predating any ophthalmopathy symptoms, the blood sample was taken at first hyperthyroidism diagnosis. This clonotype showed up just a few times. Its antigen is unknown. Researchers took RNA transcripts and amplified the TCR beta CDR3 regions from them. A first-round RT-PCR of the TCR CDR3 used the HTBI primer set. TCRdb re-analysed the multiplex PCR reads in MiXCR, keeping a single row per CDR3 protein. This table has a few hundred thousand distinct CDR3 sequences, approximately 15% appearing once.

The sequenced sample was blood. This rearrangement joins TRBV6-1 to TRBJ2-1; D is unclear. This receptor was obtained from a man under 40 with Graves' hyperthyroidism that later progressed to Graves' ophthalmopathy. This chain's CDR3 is CASGARYYNEQFF. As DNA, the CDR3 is TGTGCCAGCGGCGCGAGATACTACAATGAGCAGTTCTTC.